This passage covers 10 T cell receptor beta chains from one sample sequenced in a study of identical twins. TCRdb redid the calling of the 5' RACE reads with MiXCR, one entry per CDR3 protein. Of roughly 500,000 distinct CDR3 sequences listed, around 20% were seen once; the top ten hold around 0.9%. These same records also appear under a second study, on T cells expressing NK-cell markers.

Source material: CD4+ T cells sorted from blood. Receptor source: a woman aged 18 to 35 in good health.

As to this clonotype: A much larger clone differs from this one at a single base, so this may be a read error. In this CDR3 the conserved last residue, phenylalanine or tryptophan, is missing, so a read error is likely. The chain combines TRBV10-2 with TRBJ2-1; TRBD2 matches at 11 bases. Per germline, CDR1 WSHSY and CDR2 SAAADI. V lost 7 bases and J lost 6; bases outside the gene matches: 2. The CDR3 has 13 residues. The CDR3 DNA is TGCGCCAGCACCCTAGCGGGGGGCAATGAGCAGTTCTGC. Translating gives CASTLAGGNEQFC.

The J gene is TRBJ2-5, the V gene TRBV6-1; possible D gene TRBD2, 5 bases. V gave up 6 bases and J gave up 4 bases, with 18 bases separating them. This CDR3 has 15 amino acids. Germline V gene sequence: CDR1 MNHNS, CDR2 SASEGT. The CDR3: CASSPAYGRVETQYF. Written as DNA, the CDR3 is TGTGCCAGCAGCCCCGCCTATGGGCGGGTAGAGACCCAGTACTTC.

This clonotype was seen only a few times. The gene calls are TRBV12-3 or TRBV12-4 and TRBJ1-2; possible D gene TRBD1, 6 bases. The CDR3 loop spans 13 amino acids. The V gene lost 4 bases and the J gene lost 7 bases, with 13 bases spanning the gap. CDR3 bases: TGTGCCAGCAGTTCCGGGACATCCGTTGGCTACACCTTC. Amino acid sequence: CASSSGTSVGYTF.

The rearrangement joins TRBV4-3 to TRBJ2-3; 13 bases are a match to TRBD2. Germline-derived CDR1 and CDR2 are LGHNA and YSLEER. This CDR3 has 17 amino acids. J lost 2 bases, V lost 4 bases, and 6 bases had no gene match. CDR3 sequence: CASSPFGTSGTTDTQYF. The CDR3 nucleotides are TGCGCCAGCAGCCCGTTCGGGACTAGCGGGACCACAGATACGCAGTATTTT.

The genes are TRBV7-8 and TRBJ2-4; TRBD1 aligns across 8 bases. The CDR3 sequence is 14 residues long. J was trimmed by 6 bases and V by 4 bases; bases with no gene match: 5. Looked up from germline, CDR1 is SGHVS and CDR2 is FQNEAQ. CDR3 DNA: TGTGCCAGCAGCTCGGCAGGGGGCCTAAACATTCAGTACTTC. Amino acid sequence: CASSSAGGLNIQYF.

This chain's CDR3 is CASSLFRSGANVLTF. The CDR3 nucleotides read TGTGCCAGCAGCTTATTCCGCTCTGGGGCCAACGTCCTGACTTTC. This chain joins TRBV5-5 and TRBJ2-6, with D unresolved. Trimming removed 2 bases at V and 0 bases at J, with 6 bases between. Germline V lookup: CDR1 SGHKS, CDR2 YYEKEE (reference sequence). The CDR3 loop spans 15 amino acids.

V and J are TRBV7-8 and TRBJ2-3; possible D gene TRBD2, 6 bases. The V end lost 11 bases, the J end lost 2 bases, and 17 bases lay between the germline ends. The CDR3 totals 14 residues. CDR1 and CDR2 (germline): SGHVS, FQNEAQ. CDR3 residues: CAGGGGGTTDTQYF. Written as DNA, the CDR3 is TGTGCCGGCGGAGGAGGCGGGACCACAGATACGCAGTATTTT. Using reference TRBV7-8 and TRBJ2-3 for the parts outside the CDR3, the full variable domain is GAGVSQSPRYKVAKRGQDVALRCDPISGHVSLFWYQQALGQGPEFLTYFQNEAQLDKSGLPSDRFFAERPEGSVSTLKIQRTQQEDSAVYLCAGGGGGTTDTQYFGPGTRLTVL.

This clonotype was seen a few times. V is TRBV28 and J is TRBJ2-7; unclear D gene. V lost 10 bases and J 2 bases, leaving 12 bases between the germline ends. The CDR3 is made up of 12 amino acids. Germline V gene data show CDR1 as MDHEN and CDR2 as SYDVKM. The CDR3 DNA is TGTGCCACCCGAGGACGCGCCTACGAGCAGTACTTC. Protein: CATRGRAYEQYF.

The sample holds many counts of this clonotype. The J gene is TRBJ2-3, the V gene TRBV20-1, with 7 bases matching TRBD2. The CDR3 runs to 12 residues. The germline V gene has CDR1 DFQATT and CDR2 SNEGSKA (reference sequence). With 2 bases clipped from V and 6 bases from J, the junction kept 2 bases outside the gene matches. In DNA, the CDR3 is TGCAGTGCTAGACTAGCGGCGGATACGCAGTATTTT. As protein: CSARLAADTQYF.

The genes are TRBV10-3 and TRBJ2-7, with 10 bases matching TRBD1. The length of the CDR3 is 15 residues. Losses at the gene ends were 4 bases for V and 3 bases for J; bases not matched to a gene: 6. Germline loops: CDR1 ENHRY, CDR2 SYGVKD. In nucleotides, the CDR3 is TGTGCCATCAGTGCATCCGGGACAGGGGACTACGAGCAGTACTTC. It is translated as CAISASGTGDYEQYF.